This TCR beta chain was retrieved from a study of beta chain features in type 1 diabetes. Trimming pared 4 bases from V and 0 bases from J, leaving 8 bases between. The germline CDR1 and CDR2 sequences are SGHRS and YFSETQ. The CDR3 runs 15 residues. Expressed TCRB transcripts were sequenced after all isolated RNA was converted to cDNA. Assay: immunoSEQ multiplex PCR; the TCRdb copy retains only in-frame clones and omits some. Of 38,000 or so clones in the sample, approximately 60% were seen once. Material for sequencing was Tregs from blood. The chain recombines TRBV5-1 with TRBJ2-6, with D perhaps TRBD1 (5 bases). This clonotype originated in a woman between 25 and 40 years old in good health. CDR3: CASSTQDSGANVLTF. CDR3 nucleotides: TGCGCCAGCAGCACACAGGACTCTGGGGCCAACGTCCTGACTTTC.